This T cell receptor (beta chain) was identified in a study of T cells after posttransplantation cyclophosphamide. Overall study findings and caveats: Later blood repertoires were often dominated by clones from the donor CD8+ memory compartment. TRB clonality was highly associated with recipient CMV seropositivity and reactivation. TRB overlap between skin or GI tissue T cells and blood was limited.

CDR1 is SGHNT and CDR2 is YYREEE in the germline V gene (reference sequence). V was clipped by 2 bases and J by 4 bases; unmatched bases: 10. This CDR3 region has 16 residues. Repertoires were generated with immunoSEQ multiplex PCR, while TCRdb's copy carries only in-frame clones and drops some. In total the sample includes more than 9,000 clones, none of them seen once. A marrow graft followed busulfan-fludarabine conditioning, with cyclophosphamide on days +3 and +4. This clone appeared many times. Its cognate antigen is unknown. The source is a female patient between 35 and 55 years old who received an allogeneic stem cell transplant from a related donor, was CMV-positive, and had no GVHD. Some T cells may be the graft donor's. Sequenced material: PBMCs, taken after allogeneic stem cell transplant with posttransplant cyclophosphamide. V gene TRBV5-4 combines with J gene TRBJ1-2, with 8 nucleotides matching TRBD1. In DNA form, the CDR3 reads TGTGCCAGCAGCTTTTGGGACAGGCCCAACCGCTATGGCTACACCTTC. As protein: CASSFWDRPNRYGYTF.